The 14 T cell receptor beta chains below come from one sample, sequenced in a study of T cell responses to AZD1222 COVID-19 vaccine. Measured with immunoSEQ multiplex PCR; TCRdb has only the in-frame clones, and not every one. The sample holds around 100,000 clones, approximately 88% seen once. The sample here was peripheral blood, taken on day 0 of AZD1222 vaccination. The receptors derive from an adult in good health.

This chain connects TRBV3-1 (or the pseudogene TRBV3-2) to TRBJ1-5, with 7 bases aligning to TRBD1. The CDR3 runs 17 residues. Per germline, CDR1 LGHDT and CDR2 YNNKEL (reference sequence). With V trimmed by 5 bases and J by 0 bases, 10 bases remained unmatched. The CDR3 loop is CASSETWTGYSNQPQHF. CDR3 sequence (DNA): TGTGCCAGCAGCGAGACTTGGACAGGCTATAGCAATCAGCCCCAGCATTTT.

This chain connects TRBV6-5 to TRBJ1-1; D might be TRBD1 (6 bases). The ends were cut back, 3 bases at V and 0 bases at J, with 11 bases in the middle. The CDR3 contains 15 residues. Looked up from germline, CDR1 is MNHEY and CDR2 is SVGAGI. The CDR3, as DNA: TGTGCCAGCAGTTATGTAAGGGGGATGAACACTGAAGCTTTCTTT. Translation gives CASSYVRGMNTEAFF.

The chain links TRBV5-4 to TRBJ2-2, with TRBD1 matching over 9 bases. The CDR3 has 16 residues. The V segment lost 2 bases and the J segment 5 bases; nucleotides outside the gene matches: 7. Germline V gives CDR1 SGHNT, CDR2 YYREEE (reference sequence). CDR3 sequence: CASSLGGTGQTGELFF. The CDR3 DNA reads as TGTGCCAGCAGCTTAGGGGGGACAGGGCAAACCGGGGAGCTGTTTTTT.

The chain links TRBV3-1 (or the pseudogene TRBV3-2) to TRBJ2-2; D is possibly TRBD2 (6 bases). The CDR3 consists of 16 residues. V was clipped by 8 bases and J by 1 base, with 17 bases between them. Germline-derived CDR1 and CDR2 are LGHDT and YNNKEL (reference sequence). The CDR3 spells CASSGEASWNTGELFF. CDR3 DNA sequence: TGTGCCAGCTCGGGGGAGGCTAGCTGGAACACCGGGGAGCTGTTTTTT.

The rearrangement joins TRBV27 to TRBJ1-4; D gene uncertain. Germline values: CDR1 MNHEY, CDR2 SMNVEV (reference sequence). V was pared by 6 bases and J by 8 bases, with 13 bases between. The CDR3 is 13 amino acids. DNA for the CDR3: TGTGCCAGCAGGTTGGGTCAGGAAGAAAAACTGTTTTTT. This gives the protein CASRLGQEEKLFF.

CDR3 residues: CASSLQGQGSYEQYF. As DNA, the CDR3 is TGTGCCAGCAGCCTCCAAGGACAGGGATCCTACGAGCAGTACTTC. The chain is built from TRBV7-2 and TRBJ2-7, with 8 bases lining up with TRBD1. J lost 1 base, V lost 5 bases, and 7 bases had no gene match. The germline gives CDR1 SGHTA, CDR2 FQGNSA. The CDR3 sequence is 15 residues long. The full variable domain, in which reference TRBV7-2 and TRBJ2-7 provide the parts outside the CDR3, is GAGVSQSPSNKVTEKGKDVELRCDPISGHTALYWYRQSLGQGLEFLIYFQGNSAPDKSGLPSDRFSAERTGGSVSTLTIQRTQQEDSAVYLCASSLQGQGSYEQYFGPGTRLTVT.

The rearrangement joins TRBV6-5 to TRBJ1-5; TRBD1 aligns across 11 bases. Germline trimming cut 6 bases from V and 7 bases from J; bases unmatched to any gene: 8. This CDR3 has 15 amino acids. Germline V lookup: CDR1 MNHEY, CDR2 SVGAGI. DNA for the CDR3: TGTGCCAGCAGCCCGGCCGGGACAGGGGGACAGCCCCAGCATTTT. This gives the protein CASSPAGTGGQPQHF.

The V and J genes are TRBV13 and TRBJ1-2, with 9 nucleotides matching TRBD1. Germline V gene lookup returns CDR1 PRHDT and CDR2 FYEKMQ (reference sequence). The CDR3 loop spans 15 amino acids. V shed 5 bases, J shed 2 bases, and the junction held 6 bases outside the gene matches. In DNA form, the CDR3 reads TGTGCCAGCAGCCCGCGACAGGGGGGGAACTATGGCTACACCTTC. Its protein product is CASSPRQGGNYGYTF.

The chain links TRBV30 to TRBJ1-3; D gene uncertain. CDR3 length: 13 residues. The V end was cut by 8 bases, the J end by 0 bases, with 11 bases between. The V gene's germline CDR1 is GTSNPN and CDR2 SVGIG (reference sequence). The CDR3 region has the DNA TGTGCCCGGACGGTGTCCTCTGGAAACACCATATATTTT. Protein sequence: CARTVSSGNTIYF.

The chain uses TRBV9 and TRBJ1-1; D is perhaps TRBD1 (5 bases). This CDR3 region has 15 residues. CDR1 and CDR2 (germline): SGDLS, YYNGEE. V was pared by 3 bases and J by 10 bases, with 22 bases between. CDR3 sequence (DNA): TGTGCCAGCAGCGCCACCCAGAGCCCCTCGGGGGGAGCTTTCTTT. It yields the protein CASSATQSPSGGAFF.

This clone has a single count. CDR3: CASSSRTSGIGNEQFF. In nucleotides, the CDR3 is TGTGCCAGCAGCTCCAGGACTAGCGGGATAGGGAATGAGCAGTTCTTC. This chain links TRBV13 with TRBJ2-1; 12 bases align to TRBD2. The CDR3 sequence is 16 residues long. In germline, CDR1 is PRHDT, CDR2 FYEKMQ (reference sequence). J gave up 7 bases and V 4 bases, and 8 bases lay outside the gene matches.

As regards this clone: Other DNA sequences within the sample encode an identical CDR3. This chain joins TRBV27 and TRBJ2-1; 11 bases match TRBD2. CDR1 and CDR2 (germline): MNHEY, SMNVEV (reference sequence). V trimming: 5 bases; J trimming: 4 bases; junction bases outside the gene matches: 4. The CDR3 loop spans 15 amino acids. In DNA, the CDR3 is TGTGCCAGCAGTCTCGGGACTAGCGGTTACAATGAGCAGTTCTTC. Translation gives CASSLGTSGYNEQFF.

CDR3 nucleotides: TGTGCCAGCAGTTTTGATGAGCAGTTCTTC. Its protein is CASSFDEQFF. The J gene is TRBJ2-1, the V gene TRBV12-3 or TRBV12-4; D not resolved. This CDR3 is 10 amino acids long. V gave up 3 bases and J gave up 8 bases, with 2 bases separating them.

The CDR3 protein is CASSLQGALSSLYF. The CDR3 DNA follows: TGTGCCAGCAGCTTGCAGGGGGCCCTATCGTCATTGTATTTT. The rearrangement uses TRBV5-4 and TRBJ1-3; 8 nucleotides align to TRBD1. Germline loops: CDR1 SGHNT, CDR2 YYREEE (reference sequence). The CDR3 is 14 amino acids. Trimming cost V 1 base and J 16 bases; bases outside gene matches: 13. Filled out from reference TRBV5-4 and TRBJ1-3, the complete variable domain reads ETGVTQSPTHLIKTRGQQVTLRCSSQSGHNTVSWYQQALGQGPQFIFQYYREEENGRGNFPPRFSGLQFPNYSSELNVNALELDDSALYLCASSLQGALSSLYFGEGSWLTVV.